This TCR beta chain was found in a study of CD8+ T cells in alopecia areata. About the study: Tofacitinib exposure lasted 6 to 18 months, followed by 6 months off drug. General study results and limits: Sequencing of scalp samples also captures resident alphabeta T cells of normal skin.

As to this clone: As yet, its antigen is unknown.

This CDR3 comprises 13 residues. With 6 bases clipped from V and 3 bases from J, the junction kept 6 bases outside the gene matches. From germline, CDR1 is SQVTM and CDR2 ANQGSEA. TCR sequencing used cDNA made by reverse transcription of extracted RNA. Clones were read by immunoSEQ multiplex PCR, and TCRdb kept only the in-frame ones, dropping some. The table lists roughly 76,000 clones, 29% of them singletons. Documented treatment: oral pan-JAK inhibitor, 5-10 mg twice daily. The clonotype originates from a human donor with alopecia areata. The sequencing here drew on CD8+ T cells sorted from blood, taken at week 4, from a patient treated with tofacitinib. This sequence joins TRBV29-1 and TRBJ1-2; TRBD1 aligns across 8 bases. The CDR3 reads CSVAGGEDYGYTF. The CDR3 coding sequence is TGCAGCGTGGCAGGGGGCGAAGACTATGGCTACACCTTC.